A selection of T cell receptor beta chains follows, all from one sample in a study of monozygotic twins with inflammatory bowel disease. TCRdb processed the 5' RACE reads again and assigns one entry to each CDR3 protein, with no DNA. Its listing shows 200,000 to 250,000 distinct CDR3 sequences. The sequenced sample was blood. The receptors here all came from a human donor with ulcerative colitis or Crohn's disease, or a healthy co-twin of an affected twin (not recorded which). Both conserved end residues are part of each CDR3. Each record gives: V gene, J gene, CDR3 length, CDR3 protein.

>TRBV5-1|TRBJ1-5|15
CASSLNTDSNQPQHF
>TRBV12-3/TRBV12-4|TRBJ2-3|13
CASRGLTTDTQYF
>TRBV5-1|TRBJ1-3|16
CASSLAGSKESNTIYF
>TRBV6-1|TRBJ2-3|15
CASKGLAVSTDTQYF
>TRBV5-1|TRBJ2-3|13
CASSDADTDTQYF
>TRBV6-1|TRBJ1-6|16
CASTPKVGGTGSPLHF
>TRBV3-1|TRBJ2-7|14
CASSQAGTGYEQYF
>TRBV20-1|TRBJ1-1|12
CSAAGGTIGAFF
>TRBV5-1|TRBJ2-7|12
CASSRGDYEQYF
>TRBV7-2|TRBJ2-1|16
CASSFLGGGTYNEQFF
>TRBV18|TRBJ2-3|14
CASSPDTSTDTQYF
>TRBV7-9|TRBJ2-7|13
CASSFRISYEQYF
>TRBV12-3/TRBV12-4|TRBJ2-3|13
CASRRTGADTQYF
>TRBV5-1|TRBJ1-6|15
CASSLVTGVGSPLHF
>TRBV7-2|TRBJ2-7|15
CASSLVSDGPYEQYF
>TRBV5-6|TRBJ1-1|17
CASSPGRYRDSQPGAFF
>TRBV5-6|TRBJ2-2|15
CASSFGDRGRGELFF
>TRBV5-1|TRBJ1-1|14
CASSLVPGATEAFF
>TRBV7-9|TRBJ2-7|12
CASSLGDGSRYF
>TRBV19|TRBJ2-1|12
CASSMVGQRQFF
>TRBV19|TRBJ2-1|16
CASSPSGGAGDNEQFF
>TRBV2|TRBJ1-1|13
CASKGQGNTEALF
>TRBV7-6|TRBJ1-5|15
CASSLGGTGVEPQHF
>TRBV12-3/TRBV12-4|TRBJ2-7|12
CASSFFRGEQYF